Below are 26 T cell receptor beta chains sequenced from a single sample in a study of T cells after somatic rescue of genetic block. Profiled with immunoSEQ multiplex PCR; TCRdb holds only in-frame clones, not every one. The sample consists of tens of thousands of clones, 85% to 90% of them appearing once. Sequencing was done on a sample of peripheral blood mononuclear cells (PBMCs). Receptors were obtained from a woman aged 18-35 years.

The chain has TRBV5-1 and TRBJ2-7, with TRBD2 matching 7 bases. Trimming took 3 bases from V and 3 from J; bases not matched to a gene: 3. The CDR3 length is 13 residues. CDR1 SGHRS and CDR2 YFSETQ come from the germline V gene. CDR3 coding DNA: TGCGCCAGCAGCTCCGGGAGGTACTACGAGCAGTACTTC. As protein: CASSSGRYYEQYF.

The CDR3 DNA follows: TGTGCCAGTAGTGACAGGTTACCGAACACTGAAGCTTTCTTT. Amino acid sequence: CASSDRLPNTEAFF. The chain combines TRBV19 with TRBJ1-1; perhaps TRBD1 as D (6 bases). This CDR3 is built from 14 residues. V was cut by 5 bases and J by 1 base, with 11 bases left in between. CDR1 is LNHDA, CDR2 SQIVND, per germline (reference sequence).

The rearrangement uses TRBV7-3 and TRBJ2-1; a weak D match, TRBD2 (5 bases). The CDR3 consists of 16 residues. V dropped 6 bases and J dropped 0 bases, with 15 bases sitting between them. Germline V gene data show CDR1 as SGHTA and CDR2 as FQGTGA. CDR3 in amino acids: CASRGFGGLSYNEQFF. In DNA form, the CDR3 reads TGTGCCAGCAGGGGGTTCGGCGGACTCTCCTACAATGAGCAGTTCTTC.

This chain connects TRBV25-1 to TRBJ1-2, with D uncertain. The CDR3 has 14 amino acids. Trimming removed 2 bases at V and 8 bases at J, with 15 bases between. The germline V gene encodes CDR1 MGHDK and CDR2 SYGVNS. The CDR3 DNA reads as TGTGCCAGCAGTGAACAGGCGGATTTCGAGGGCTACACCTTC. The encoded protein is CASSEQADFEGYTF.

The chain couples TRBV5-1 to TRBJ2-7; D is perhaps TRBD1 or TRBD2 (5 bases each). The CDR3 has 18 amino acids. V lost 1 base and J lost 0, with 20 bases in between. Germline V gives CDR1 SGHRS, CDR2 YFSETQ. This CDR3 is CASSLWGVGATRSYEQYF. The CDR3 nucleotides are TGCGCCAGCAGCTTGTGGGGTGTCGGGGCTACACGCTCCTACGAGCAGTACTTC.

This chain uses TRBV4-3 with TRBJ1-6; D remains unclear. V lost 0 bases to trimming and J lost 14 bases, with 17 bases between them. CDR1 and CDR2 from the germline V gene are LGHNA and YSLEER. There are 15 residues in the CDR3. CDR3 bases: TGCGCCAGCAGCCAAGATTGGTCCGGGAGGAGTGCCCTCCACTTT. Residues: CASSQDWSGRSALHF.

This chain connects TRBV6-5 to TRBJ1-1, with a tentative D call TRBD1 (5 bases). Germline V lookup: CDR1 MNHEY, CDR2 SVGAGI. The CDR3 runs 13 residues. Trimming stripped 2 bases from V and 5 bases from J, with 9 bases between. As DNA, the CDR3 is TGTGCCAGCAGTTACAACCGGGGGACTGAAGCTTTCTTT. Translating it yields CASSYNRGTEAFF.

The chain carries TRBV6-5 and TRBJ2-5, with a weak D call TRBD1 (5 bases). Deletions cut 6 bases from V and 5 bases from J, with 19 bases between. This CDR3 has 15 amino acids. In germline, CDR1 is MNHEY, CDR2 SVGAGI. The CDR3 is CASSPTRASGETQYF. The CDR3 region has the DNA TGTGCCAGCAGCCCTACCAGGGCTTCGGGCGAGACCCAGTACTTC.

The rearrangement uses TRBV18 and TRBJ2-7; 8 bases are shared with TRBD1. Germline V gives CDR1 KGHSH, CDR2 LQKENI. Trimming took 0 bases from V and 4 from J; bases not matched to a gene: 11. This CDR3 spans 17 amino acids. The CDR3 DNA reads TGTGCCAGCTCACCACCGAGACAGGGGATCCTCCCATACGAGCAGTACTTC. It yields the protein CASSPPRQGILPYEQYF.

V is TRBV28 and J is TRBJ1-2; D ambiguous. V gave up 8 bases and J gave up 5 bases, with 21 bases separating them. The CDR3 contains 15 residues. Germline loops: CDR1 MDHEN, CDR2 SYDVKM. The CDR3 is CASSVLKGSGYGYTF. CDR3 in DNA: TGTGCCAGCTCGGTATTGAAGGGATCGGGATATGGCTACACCTTC.

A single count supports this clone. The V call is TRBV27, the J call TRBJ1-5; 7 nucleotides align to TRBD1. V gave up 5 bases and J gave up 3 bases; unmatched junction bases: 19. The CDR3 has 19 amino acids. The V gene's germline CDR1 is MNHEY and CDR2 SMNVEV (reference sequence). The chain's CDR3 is CASSTIDRAAPSSNQPQHF. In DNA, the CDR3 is TGTGCCAGCAGTACTATCGACAGGGCTGCGCCGTCCTCCAATCAGCCCCAGCATTTT.

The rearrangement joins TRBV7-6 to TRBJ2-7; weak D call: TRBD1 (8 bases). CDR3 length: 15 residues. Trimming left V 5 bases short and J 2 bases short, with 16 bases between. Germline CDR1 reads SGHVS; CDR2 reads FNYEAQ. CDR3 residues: CASSPRQGTTYEQYF. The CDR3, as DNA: TGTGCCAGCAGCCCAAGACAGGGGACTACCTACGAGCAGTACTTC.

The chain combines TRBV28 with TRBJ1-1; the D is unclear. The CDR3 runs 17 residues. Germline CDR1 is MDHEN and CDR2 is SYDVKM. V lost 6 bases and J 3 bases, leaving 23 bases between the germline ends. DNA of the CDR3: TGTGCCAGCAGCTTCCGGTGGGCGCAAGATCTGGACACTGAAGCTTTCTTT. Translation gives CASSFRWAQDLDTEAFF.

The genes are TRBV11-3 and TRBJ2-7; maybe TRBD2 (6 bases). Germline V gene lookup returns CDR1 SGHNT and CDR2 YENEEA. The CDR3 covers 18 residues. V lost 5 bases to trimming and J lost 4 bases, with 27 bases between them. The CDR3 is CASSLLFAGTPRSYEQYF. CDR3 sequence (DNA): TGTGCCAGCAGCCTCCTTTTTGCCGGGACTCCCAGATCATACGAGCAGTACTTC. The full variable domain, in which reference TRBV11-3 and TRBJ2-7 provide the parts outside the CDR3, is EAGVVQSPRYKIIEKKQPVAFWCNPISGHNTLYWYLQNLGQGPELLIRYENEEAVDDSQLPKDRFSAERLKGVDSTLKIQPAELGDSAVYLCASSLLFAGTPRSYEQYFGPGTRLTVT.

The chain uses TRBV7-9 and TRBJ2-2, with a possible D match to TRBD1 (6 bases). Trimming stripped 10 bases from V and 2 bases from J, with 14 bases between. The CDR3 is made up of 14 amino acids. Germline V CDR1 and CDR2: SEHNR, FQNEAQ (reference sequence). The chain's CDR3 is CANSGDFNTGELFF. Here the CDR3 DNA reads TGTGCCAATTCAGGGGATTTCAACACCGGGGAGCTGTTTTTT.

This CDR3 is CSARGGMLQYF. CDR3 nucleotide sequence: TGCAGTGCTAGAGGTGGAATGTTGCAGTATTTT. V gene TRBV20-1 combines with J gene TRBJ2-3; D not resolved. CDR3 length: 11 amino acids. Trimming left V 1 base short and J 11 bases short, with 10 bases between. Germline V gene lookup returns CDR1 DFQATT and CDR2 SNEGSKA (reference sequence).

The DNA of the CDR3 is TGCAGCGTTGAAGATCTGGGGGAGGCCTACGAGCAGTACTTC. The encoded protein is CSVEDLGEAYEQYF. This sequence joins TRBV29-1 and TRBJ2-7; weak D call: TRBD2 (6 bases). This CDR3 contains 14 residues. CDR1 and CDR2 (germline): SQVTM, ANQGSEA. V dropped 0 bases and J dropped 2 bases, with 11 bases sitting between them.

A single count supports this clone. The DNA for the CDR3 is TGTGCCTGGGGGACAGGGGGCTCTGGAAACACCATATATTTT. Protein product: CAWGTGGSGNTIYF. The rearrangement uses TRBV30 and TRBJ1-3; the match to TRBD1 covers 11 bases. Germline trimming cut 5 bases from V and 0 bases from J; bases unmatched to any gene: 0. The CDR3 runs 14 residues. CDR1 is GTSNPN and CDR2 is SVGIG in the germline V gene (reference sequence).

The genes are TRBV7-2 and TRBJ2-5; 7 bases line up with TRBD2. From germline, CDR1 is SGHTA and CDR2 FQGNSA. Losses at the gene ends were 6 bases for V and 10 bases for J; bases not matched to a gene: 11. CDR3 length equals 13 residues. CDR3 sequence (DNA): TGTGCCAGCAGTCCCAGCGGGATCAAAGACCAGTACTTC. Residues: CASSPSGIKDQYF.

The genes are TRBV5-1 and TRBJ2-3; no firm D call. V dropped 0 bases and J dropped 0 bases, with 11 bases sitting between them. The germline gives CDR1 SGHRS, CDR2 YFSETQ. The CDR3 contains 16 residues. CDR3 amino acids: CASSLEGIGSTDTQYF. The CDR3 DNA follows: TGCGCCAGCAGCTTGGAGGGAATTGGCAGCACAGATACGCAGTATTTT.

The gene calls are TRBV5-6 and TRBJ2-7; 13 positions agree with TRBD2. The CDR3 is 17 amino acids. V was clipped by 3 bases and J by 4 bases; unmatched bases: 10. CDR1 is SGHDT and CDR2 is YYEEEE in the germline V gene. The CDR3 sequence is CASSSGLAGVWVYEQYF. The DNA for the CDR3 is TGTGCCAGCAGCTCCGGACTAGCGGGAGTTTGGGTATACGAGCAGTACTTC.

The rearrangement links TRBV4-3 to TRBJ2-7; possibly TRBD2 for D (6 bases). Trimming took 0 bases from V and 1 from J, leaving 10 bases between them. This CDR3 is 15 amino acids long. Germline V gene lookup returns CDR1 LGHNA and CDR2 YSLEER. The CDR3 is CASSQEMGGSYEQYF. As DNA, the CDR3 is TGCGCCAGCAGCCAAGAAATGGGGGGATCCTACGAGCAGTACTTC.

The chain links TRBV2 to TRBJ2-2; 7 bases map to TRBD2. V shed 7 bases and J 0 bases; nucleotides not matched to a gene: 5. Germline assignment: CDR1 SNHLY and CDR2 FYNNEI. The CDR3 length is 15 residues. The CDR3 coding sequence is TGTGCCAGCATTATGGGAGGGGCGAACACCGGGGAGCTGTTTTTT. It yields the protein CASIMGGANTGELFF.

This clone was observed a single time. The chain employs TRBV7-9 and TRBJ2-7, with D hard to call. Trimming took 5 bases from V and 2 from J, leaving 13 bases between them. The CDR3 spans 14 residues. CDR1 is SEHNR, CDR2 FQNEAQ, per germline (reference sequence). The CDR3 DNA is TGTGCCAGCAGCCTTCGGACGGCTACCTACGAGCAGTACTTC. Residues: CASSLRTATYEQYF. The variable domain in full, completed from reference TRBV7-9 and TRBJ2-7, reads DTGVSQNPRHKITKRGQNVTFRCDPISEHNRLYWYRQTLGQGPEFLTYFQNEAQLEKSRLLSDRFSAERPKGSFSTLEIQRTEQGDSAMYLCASSLRTATYEQYFGPGTRLTVT.

DNA for the CDR3: TGCAGCGCCCGACAGGCGGGTGAAAAACTGTTTTTT. Its translation is CSARQAGEKLFF. V and J are TRBV29-1 and TRBJ1-4; a weak D match, TRBD1 (6 bases). CDR1 is SQVTM, CDR2 ANQGSEA, per germline. The CDR3 covers 12 residues. Trimming shortened V by 7 bases and J by 7 bases, and 13 bases separated the two germline ends. Based on the CDR3 plus reference TRBV29-1 and TRBJ1-4, the full variable domain is SAVISQKPSRDICQRGTSLTIQCQVDSQVTMMFWYRQQPGQSLTLIATANQGSEATYESGFVIDKFPISRPNLTFSTLTVSNMSPEDSSIYLCSARQAGEKLFFGSGTQLSVL.

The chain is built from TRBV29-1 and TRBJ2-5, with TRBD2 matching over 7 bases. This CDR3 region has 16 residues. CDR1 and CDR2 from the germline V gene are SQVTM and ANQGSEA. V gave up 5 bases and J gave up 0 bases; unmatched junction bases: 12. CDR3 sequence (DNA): TGCAGCGTTAGGGAGGGGCTAGCTCCATACCAAGAGACCCAGTACTTC. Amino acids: CSVREGLAPYQETQYF.